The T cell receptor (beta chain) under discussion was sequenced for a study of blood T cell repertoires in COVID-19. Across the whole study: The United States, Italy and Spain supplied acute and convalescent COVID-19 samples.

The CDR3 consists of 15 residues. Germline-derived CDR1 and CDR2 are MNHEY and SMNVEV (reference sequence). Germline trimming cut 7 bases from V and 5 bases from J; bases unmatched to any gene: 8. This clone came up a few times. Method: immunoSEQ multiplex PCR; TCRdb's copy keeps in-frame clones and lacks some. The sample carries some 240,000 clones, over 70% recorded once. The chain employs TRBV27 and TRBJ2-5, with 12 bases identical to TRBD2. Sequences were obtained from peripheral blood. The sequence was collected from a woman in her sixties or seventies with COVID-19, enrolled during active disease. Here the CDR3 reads CASTKTSGSFETQYF. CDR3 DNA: TGTGCCAGCACTAAGACTAGCGGGAGTTTCGAGACCCAGTACTTC.